The TCR beta chain described here comes from a study of tumor-infiltrating lymphocytes in primary liver carcinoma. Only one count was recorded for this clonotype. The conserved phenylalanine or tryptophan normally closing the CDR3 is absent here, so this likely arose from a read error. Both blood RNA, taken from unsorted whole blood, and germline DNA were extracted. From germline, CDR1 is SQVTM and CDR2 ANQGSEA. V lost 5 bases and J 5 bases, leaving 12 bases between the germline ends. The CDR3 length is 12 residues. Production of TCR beta cDNA used around 0.45 ug total RNA together with a constant-region primer. The TCR beta library was amplified through three nested multiplex PCR rounds in a modified ARM-PCR procedure. Use of TRBV1-TRBV30 forward primers with a C-beta reverse primer characterized the first two PCR rounds, which lasted around 9 cycles each. One entry per CDR3 protein, called by TCRdb with MiXCR from the multiplex PCR reads. The profile shows about 200,000 distinct CDR3 sequences, about 65% of them singletons.

Sequenced input: peripheral blood. The chain carries TRBV29-1 and TRBJ2-5; D is possibly TRBD2 (5 bases). This receptor was identified in a woman aged 55 to 70 with primary liver carcinoma and hepatitis B virus infection. The CDR3 spells CSVRTCSETQYL. In nucleotides, the CDR3 is TGCAGCGTTCGGACTTGTAGTGAGACCCAGTACTTA.